Shown below are 15 T cell receptor beta chains from a single sample sequenced in a study of OX40 agonist ivuxolimab in advanced cancers. The library was made by the immunoSEQ multiplex PCR assay. Entries here come from immuneACCESS through TCRdb and include only in-frame sequences with V and J called. Some clones fail to appear in such tables; in the studies checked, an unresolved V gene covers under half of the shortfall, and the cause of the remainder is unknown. The sample table holds 73,000 or so clones, of which roughly 90% were seen once. Approximately 0.79% of the sample comes from the top ten. The source material was CD4+ or CD8+ T cells sorted from blood, sampled in a trial of the OX40 agonist ivuxolimab. The receptors shown here come from an adult with an advanced solid tumor such as melanoma, head and neck, liver or kidney cancer.

The CDR3 region is CASSPRQGASGELFF. CDR3 DNA sequence: TGTGCCAGCAGCCCGCGACAGGGAGCAAGCGGGGAGCTGTTTTTT. V gene TRBV7-8 combines with J gene TRBJ2-2, with 7 bases fitting TRBD1. J was trimmed by 7 bases and V by 5 bases; bases with no gene match: 10. There are 15 residues in the CDR3. In germline, CDR1 is SGHVS, CDR2 FQNEAQ.

DNA for the CDR3: TGTGCCAGTAGTATAGGGGGCAGCCAGCCCCAGCATTTT. Translating it yields CASSIGGSQPQHF. V gene TRBV19 combines with J gene TRBJ1-5, with D possibly matching TRBD1 (5 bases). This CDR3 spans 13 amino acids. Trimming took 1 base from V and 7 from J, leaving 8 bases between them. Germline CDR1 and CDR2: LNHDA and SQIVND (reference sequence).

The chain joins TRBV6-1 to TRBJ1-2, with TRBD1 matching 11 bases. Germline lookup yields CDR1 MNHNS and CDR2 SASEGT. The V gene end was trimmed by 6 bases and the J gene end by 8 bases; junction bases not matched to a gene: 2. The CDR3 runs 12 residues. The CDR3 region is CASRDRGQGYTF. The CDR3 nucleotides read TGTGCCAGCAGGGACAGGGGGCAAGGCTACACCTTC.

Here the CDR3 reads CASSLDRGLRNEQFF. CDR3 sequence (DNA): TGTGCCAGCAGCTTAGACAGGGGGCTACGAAATGAGCAGTTCTTC. The chain carries TRBV7-2 and TRBJ2-1, with 9 bases matching TRBD1. This CDR3 region has 15 residues. Germline V CDR1 and CDR2: SGHTA, FQGNSA. Germline trimming cut 1 base from V and 7 bases from J; bases unmatched to any gene: 5.

This clone was recorded once. This rearrangement joins TRBV19 to TRBJ1-1; no clear D. This CDR3 spans 13 amino acids. CDR1 and CDR2 from the germline V gene are LNHDA and SQIVND (reference sequence). Trimming removed 2 bases from V and 4 bases from J, with 8 bases in between. The CDR3 nucleotides read TGTGCCAGTAGTATATCGGCGGGCACTGAAGCTTTCTTT. Protein product: CASSISAGTEAFF.

This chain connects TRBV10-3 to TRBJ1-1, with 8 bases identical to TRBD1. CDR3 length equals 15 residues. Germline values: CDR1 ENHRY, CDR2 SYGVKD. V shed 8 bases, J shed 1 base, and the junction held 9 bases outside the gene matches. The CDR3 here is CAIRGSQGANTEAFF. DNA for the CDR3: TGTGCCATCCGAGGGTCCCAGGGGGCGAACACTGAAGCTTTCTTT.

For this clone: The sample contains more than one DNA sequence encoding this CDR3. The chain recombines TRBV20-1 with TRBJ2-1; D is ambiguous. The CDR3 loop spans 11 amino acids. Germline loops: CDR1 DFQATT, CDR2 SNEGSKA (reference sequence). V was pared by 4 bases and J by 0 bases, with 1 base between. CDR3 loop: CSANSYNEQFF. In DNA, the CDR3 is TGCAGTGCTAACTCCTACAATGAGCAGTTCTTC.

The CDR3 spells CASSPKQAGSTEAFF. CDR3 sequence (DNA): TGTGCCAGCAGTCCGAAGCAGGCAGGGAGTACTGAAGCTTTCTTT. V usage is TRBV2 and J usage is TRBJ1-1, with D possibly matching TRBD1 (5 bases). Trimming cost V 5 bases and J 5 bases, with 18 bases left between them. The V gene's germline CDR1 is SNHLY and CDR2 FYNNEI. The CDR3 length is 15 residues.

This clone came up once. The rearrangement joins TRBV27 to TRBJ1-1; TRBD1 might be the D (5 bases). Germline assignment: CDR1 MNHEY and CDR2 SMNVEV (reference sequence). Trimming pared 6 bases from V and 2 bases from J, leaving 13 bases between. CDR3 length: 14 residues. CDR3 in amino acids: CASSLRGGNTEAFF. CDR3 DNA: TGTGCCAGCAGCCTCCGGGGGGGTAACACTGAAGCTTTCTTT.

V is TRBV19 and J is TRBJ1-5; no firm D call. CDR3 length equals 14 residues. Trimming pared 5 bases from V and 0 bases from J, leaving 8 bases between. The germline V gene has CDR1 LNHDA and CDR2 SQIVND (reference sequence). The CDR3 region has the DNA TGTGCCAGTAGTGTCAGTTATAGCAATCAGCCCCAGCATTTT. Its protein product is CASSVSYSNQPQHF.

The chain is built from TRBV10-2 and TRBJ2-1, with 7 bases identical to TRBD2. The CDR3 length is 15 residues. V shed 7 bases and J 7 bases; nucleotides not matched to a gene: 13. Germline assignment: CDR1 WSHSY and CDR2 SAAADI. DNA of the CDR3: TGCGCCAGCAAGCCTCTGCGGGAGAGGTTAAATGAGCAGTTCTTC. Amino acids: CASKPLRERLNEQFF.

This sequence joins TRBV14 and TRBJ1-5; no clear D. V was clipped by 0 bases and J by 5 bases, with 14 bases between them. Germline V gene lookup returns CDR1 SGHDN and CDR2 FVKESK. This CDR3 is built from 16 residues. CDR3 residues: CASSQDWTEPHQPQHF. The CDR3 bases are TGTGCCAGCAGCCAAGATTGGACCGAACCGCATCAGCCCCAGCATTTT.

The chain employs TRBV7-8 and TRBJ2-5; the D gene is possibly TRBD2 (6 bases). Germline CDR1 SGHVS, CDR2 FQNEAQ. The CDR3 consists of 16 residues. Trimming pared 2 bases from V and 7 bases from J, leaving 20 bases between. In DNA form, the CDR3 reads TGTGCCAGCAGCTTATGGTCCACCCGGGAAGCGGGGACCCAGTACTTC. Translating gives CASSLWSTREAGTQYF.

The rearrangement links TRBV30 to TRBJ1-4; D gene uncertain. This CDR3 contains 15 residues. V shed 3 bases and J shed 7 bases, with 18 bases lying between them. Per the germline V gene, CDR1 is GTSNPN and CDR2 is SVGIG (reference sequence). The DNA for the CDR3 is TGTGCCTGGAGCGGTCGGGCCTACCGGGGTGAAAAACTGTTTTTT. Its protein is CAWSGRAYRGEKLFF. Complete variable domain (other parts from reference TRBV30 and TRBJ1-4): SQTIHQWPATLVQPVGSPLSLECTVEGTSNPNLYWYRQAAGRGLQLLFYSVGIGQISSEVPQNLSASRPQDRQFILSSKKLLLSDSGFYLCAWSGRAYRGEKLFFGSGTQLSVL.

The chain recombines TRBV6-1 with TRBJ2-5; D unresolved. The CDR3 totals 12 residues. Germline CDR1 MNHNS, CDR2 SASEGT. Trimming shortened V by 8 bases and J by 1 base, and 8 bases separated the two germline ends. This CDR3 is CASGQIQETQYF. The CDR3 DNA is TGTGCCAGCGGTCAGATCCAAGAGACCCAGTACTTC.